This T cell receptor (beta chain) was documented in a study of shared T cell receptors in the human thymus. Data came from immunoSEQ multiplex PCR; TCRdb stores just in-frame clones and leaves some out. The data contain hundreds of thousands of clones, approximately 87% of them singletons. The CDR3 is 16 amino acids. The V end was cut by 8 bases, the J end by 1 base, with 19 bases between. Germline CDR1 reads MNHEY; CDR2 reads SMNVEV (reference sequence). Another study also made use of these data, one on human thymus T cells.

This chain connects TRBV27 to TRBJ2-3, with D tentatively TRBD1 (9 bases). Sequencing used thymocytes. This clonotype was obtained from a boy under two years old with a congenital heart defect. The DNA of the CDR3 is TGTGCCAGCTCCGGGGGGGACAGGGAAGGCACAGATACGCAGTATTTT. This gives the protein CASSGGDREGTDTQYF.